These 12 T cell receptor beta chains came from one sample sequenced in a study of beta chain features in type 1 diabetes. Investigators reverse transcribed all isolated RNA, so they sequenced expressed TCRB transcripts. Only in-frame clones appear in the TCRdb table, and some are missing; sequencing was by immunoSEQ multiplex PCR. The sample lists 120,000 or so clones; around 15% were seen once. These receptors' antigens are unknown. Findings of the study overall: The study found moderately but significantly shorter TCRB CDR3s in all four CD4+ subsets of Type 1 diabetes patients.

Material for sequencing was central memory CD4+ T cells from blood. These receptors were collected from a man aged 18 to 30 with type 1 diabetes.

This chain links TRBV6-5 with TRBJ2-6, with no clear D. The CDR3 spans 14 residues. Trimming cost V 5 bases and J 0 bases, with 5 bases left between them. In germline, CDR1 is MNHEY, CDR2 SVGAGI. CDR3 DNA: TGTGCCAGCAGTCCGAGCTCTGGGGCCAACGTCCTGACTTTC. Amino acids: CASSPSSGANVLTF.

The chain employs TRBV15 and TRBJ1-3; the D is unclear. The CDR3 is made up of 15 amino acids. CDR1 and CDR2 from the germline V gene are LNHNV and YYDKDF (reference sequence). The germline V and J ends were trimmed by 1 base and 5 bases, with 12 bases remaining between them. CDR3 sequence (DNA): TGTGCCACCAGCAGAGCAGGTCAAGAGAGAAACACCATATATTTT. Translation gives CATSRAGQERNTIYF.

V gene TRBV6-1 combines with J gene TRBJ2-3; D is ambiguous. Between the trimmed V and J ends, which lost 4 bases and 0 bases, there was a span of 11 bases. The germline V gene has CDR1 MNHNS and CDR2 SASEGT. This CDR3 comprises 15 residues. DNA of the CDR3: TGTGCCAGCAGTGGCTGGACGGACAGCACAGATACGCAGTATTTT. This codes for CASSGWTDSTDTQYF.

This clone was observed a handful of times. The CDR3 coding sequence is TGTGCCAGCAGTTCTAGCGGGACTGTCAAAAACATTCAGTACTTC. Its protein is CASSSSGTVKNIQYF. The gene calls are TRBV6-1 and TRBJ2-4; 9 nucleotides line up with TRBD2. Germline CDR1 reads MNHNS; CDR2 reads SASEGT. Unmatched junction bases numbered 5, after V lost 5 bases and J lost 3 bases. The CDR3 contains 15 residues.

This clone was seen at least ten times. The genes are TRBV29-1 and TRBJ1-2, with TRBD1 matching 11 bases. Trimming removed 4 bases from V and 7 bases from J; junction bases left unmatched: 2. CDR3 length: 12 residues. Germline V gene sequence: CDR1 SQVTM, CDR2 ANQGSEA. DNA of the CDR3: TGCAGCGTTGGGACAGGGGGCCCTGGCTACACCTTC. Protein: CSVGTGGPGYTF.

This clone appeared many times. The DNA for the CDR3 is TGTGCCAGCAGCAAGAGCGGGATTAGCACAGATACGCAGTATTTT. Protein product: CASSKSGISTDTQYF. The rearrangement joins TRBV7-9 to TRBJ2-3, with 7 bases matching TRBD2. The germline V gene has CDR1 SEHNR and CDR2 FQNEAQ (reference sequence). V shed 5 bases and J 0 bases; nucleotides not matched to a gene: 5. The CDR3 length is 15 residues.

The V gene is TRBV5-1, the J gene TRBJ2-7; 8 nucleotides align to TRBD2. Germline V gene sequence: CDR1 SGHRS, CDR2 YFSETQ. The CDR3 runs to 18 residues. Losses at the gene ends were 2 bases for V and 0 bases for J; bases not matched to a gene: 13. CDR3 amino acids: CASSFSPFAGGNSYEQYF. The CDR3 DNA sequence: TGCGCCAGCAGCTTCTCTCCTTTCGCGGGAGGCAACTCCTACGAGCAGTACTTC.

The rearrangement uses TRBV5-1 and TRBJ2-3, with D uncertain. The V gene's germline CDR1 is SGHRS and CDR2 YFSETQ. CDR3 length: 16 amino acids. Between the trimmed V and J ends, which lost 0 bases and 0 bases, there was a span of 11 bases. The CDR3 is CASSLVALASTDTQYF. The CDR3 DNA follows: TGCGCCAGCAGCTTGGTTGCGCTGGCTAGCACAGATACGCAGTATTTT.

The chain combines TRBV30 with TRBJ1-6, with D unclear. CDR1 is GTSNPN, CDR2 SVGIG, per germline (reference sequence). There are 14 residues in the CDR3. V shed 3 bases and J shed 4 bases, with 10 bases lying between them. The CDR3 reads CAWSGLTYNSPLHF. The CDR3, as DNA: TGTGCCTGGAGCGGACTCACGTATAATTCACCCCTCCACTTT.

This clone was found a few times. The chain carries TRBV25-1 and TRBJ2-3; 11 bases line up with TRBD2. From germline, CDR1 is MGHDK and CDR2 SYGVNS. The J segment lost 0 bases and the V segment lost 4 bases, leaving 9 bases of the junction unmatched. The length of the CDR3 is 18 residues. Here the CDR3 reads CASSGGTSGLPSTDTQYF. In DNA, the CDR3 is TGTGCCAGCAGTGGAGGGACTAGCGGACTTCCGAGCACAGATACGCAGTATTTT. Combining the CDR3 with reference TRBV25-1 and TRBJ2-3 gives the whole variable domain EADIYQTPRYLVIGTGKKITLECSQTMGHDKMYWYQQDPGMELHLIHYSYGVNSTEKGDLSSESTVSRIRTEHFPLTLESARPSHTSQYLCASSGGTSGLPSTDTQYFGPGTRLTVL.

There are a few counts of this clone. DNA for the CDR3: TGTGCCTGGAGTCCCGGGACCGAGGGAGGCTACACCTTC. It specifies CAWSPGTEGGYTF. V usage is TRBV30 and J usage is TRBJ1-2; tentative D call: TRBD1 (5 bases). Germline V CDR1 and CDR2: GTSNPN, SVGIG (reference sequence). The CDR3 spans 13 residues. Trimming cost V 2 bases and J 8 bases, with 15 bases left between them.

This clone was seen only a few times. The rearrangement uses TRBV7-9 and TRBJ2-7, with 12 positions matching TRBD2. Germline CDR1 reads SEHNR; CDR2 reads FQNEAQ (reference sequence). V shed 2 bases, J shed 0 bases, and the junction held 5 bases outside the gene matches. The CDR3 has 17 residues. The CDR3 region has the DNA TGTGCCAGCAGCTTAACTAGCGGGGGGCAAAGCTCCTACGAGCAGTACTTC. Protein: CASSLTSGGQSSYEQYF.